The source of this T cell receptor beta chain is a study of blood T cell repertoires in COVID-19. Study in general: From the United States, Italy and Spain came samples of acute and convalescent COVID-19.

The method was immunoSEQ multiplex PCR; TCRdb's version includes in-frame clones alone and lacks a portion of them. This table has approximately 210,000 clones, approximately 85% appearing once. What the recovered Cohort 3 donors had was two negative PCRs, clearance, or symptom resolution. Trimming stripped 3 bases from V and 0 bases from J, with 9 bases between. This CDR3 contains 15 residues. The germline gives CDR1 LNHDA, CDR2 SQIVND (reference sequence). Input material: PBMCs or T cells enriched from blood (not recorded which). The V and J genes are TRBV19 and TRBJ2-4; no clear D. The receptor comes from a man aged 35-49 years who had recovered from COVID-19. CDR3: CASSMATIAKNIQYF. The CDR3 coding sequence is TGTGCCAGTAGTATGGCTACTATAGCCAAAAACATTCAGTACTTC.